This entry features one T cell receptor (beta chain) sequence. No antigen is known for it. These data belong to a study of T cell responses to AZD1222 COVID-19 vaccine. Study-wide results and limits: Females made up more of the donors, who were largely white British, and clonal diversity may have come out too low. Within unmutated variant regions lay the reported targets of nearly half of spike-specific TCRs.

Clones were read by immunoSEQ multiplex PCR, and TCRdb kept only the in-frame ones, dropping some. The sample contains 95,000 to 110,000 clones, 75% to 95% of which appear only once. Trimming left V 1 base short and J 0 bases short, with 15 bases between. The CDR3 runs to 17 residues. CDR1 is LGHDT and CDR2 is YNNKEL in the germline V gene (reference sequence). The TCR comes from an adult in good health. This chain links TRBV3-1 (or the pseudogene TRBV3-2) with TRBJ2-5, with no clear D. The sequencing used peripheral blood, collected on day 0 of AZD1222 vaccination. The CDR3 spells CASSQGPVRAYQETQYF. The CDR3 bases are TGTGCCAGCAGCCAAGGCCCCGTTAGGGCGTACCAAGAGACCCAGTACTTC.